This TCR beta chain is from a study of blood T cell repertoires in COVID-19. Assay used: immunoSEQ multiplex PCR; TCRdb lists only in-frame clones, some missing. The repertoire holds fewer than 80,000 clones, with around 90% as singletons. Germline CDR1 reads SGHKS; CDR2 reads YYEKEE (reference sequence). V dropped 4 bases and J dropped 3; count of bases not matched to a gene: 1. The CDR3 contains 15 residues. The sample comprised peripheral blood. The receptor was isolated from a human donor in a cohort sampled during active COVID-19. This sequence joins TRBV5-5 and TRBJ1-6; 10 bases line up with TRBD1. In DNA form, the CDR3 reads TGTGCCAGCAGCCGGACAGGGGGCTATAATTCACCCCTCCACTTT. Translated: CASSRTGGYNSPLHF.